Shown below are 20 T cell receptor beta chains from a single sample sequenced in a study of T cells in Graves' hyperthyroidism and ophthalmopathy. The CDR3 regions of TCR beta were amplified from RNA transcripts. First-round RT-PCR with HTBI primers amplified the TCR CDR3 region. In TCRdb, the multiplex PCR reads were re-called with MiXCR into one record per CDR3 protein. Here the sample spans 650,000 to 800,000 distinct CDR3 sequences, 45% being singletons. The sample comprised peripheral blood or thyroid tissue (not recorded which). These receptors were taken from an adult man with Graves' disease, either hyperthyroidism or ophthalmopathy (not recorded which).

The V call is TRBV14, the J call TRBJ2-7, with 7 bases matching TRBD2. The CDR3 extends over 13 amino acids. V shed 0 bases and J 5 bases; nucleotides not matched to a gene: 1. Germline loops: CDR1 SGHDN, CDR2 FVKESK. CDR3 sequence (DNA): TGTGCCAGCAGCCAAGAGGCGGGGGACGAGCAGTACTTC. It translates to CASSQEAGDEQYF.

This sequence joins TRBV6-6 and TRBJ1-2; D gene unclear. The length of the CDR3 is 12 residues. CDR1 is MNHNY and CDR2 is SVGAGI in the germline V gene (reference sequence). Trimming took off 4 bases at V and 5 bases at J, with 8 bases between the two ends. CDR3 bases: TGTGCCAGCAGTTTACTTTCTTATGGCTACACCTTC. The encoded protein is CASSLLSYGYTF.

This clonotype was found many times. The chain is built from TRBV5-1 and TRBJ1-3; a weak D match, TRBD1 (5 bases). The CDR3 is 14 residues long. Germline CDR1 reads SGHRS; CDR2 reads YFSETQ. The V gene lost 0 bases and the J gene lost 2 bases, with 6 bases spanning the gap. The CDR3 DNA sequence: TGCGCCAGCAGCTTGGGCAGGGCTGGAAACACCATATATTTT. It encodes CASSLGRAGNTIYF.

For the CDR3, the DNA is TGTGCCAGCAGCTTAGATTTGGGGACTCTTACCTACGAGCAGTACTTC. Protein: CASSLDLGTLTYEQYF. The rearrangement joins TRBV7-9 to TRBJ2-7, with TRBD2 as a possible D gene (6 bases). Germline V CDR1 and CDR2: SEHNR, FQNEAQ (reference sequence). The CDR3 sequence is 16 residues long. Trimming shortened V by 1 base and J by 2 bases, and 15 bases separated the two germline ends.

The chain recombines TRBV7-9 with TRBJ2-7; 7 bases align to TRBD2. The CDR3 covers 16 residues. Germline V gene sequence: CDR1 SEHNR, CDR2 FQNEAQ (reference sequence). Trimming cost V 0 bases and J 2 bases; bases outside gene matches: 7. The CDR3 is CASSLARDYRTYEQYF. DNA for the CDR3: TGTGCCAGCAGCTTAGCGCGGGACTACAGAACCTACGAGCAGTACTTC.

A note on this clonotype: An end of the junction does not agree with germline; a read error may underlie this. The chain is built from TRBV5-1 and TRBJ1-2; 8 positions match TRBD1. The CDR3 runs to 14 residues. The germline CDR1 and CDR2 sequences are SGHRS and YFSETQ. Here the CDR3 reads CASSPGQGIHGYTF. CDR3 nucleotide sequence: TGTGCCAGCAGCCCAGGACAGGGCATTCATGGCTACACCTTC.

The chain couples TRBV6-5 to TRBJ2-7, with D perhaps TRBD2 (6 bases). This CDR3 contains 14 residues. Germline-derived CDR1 and CDR2 are MNHEY and SVGAGI. V lost 2 bases and J lost 5, with 13 bases in between. CDR3 bases: TGTGCCAGCAGTTACATCCCAGGGAGGCACGAGCAGTACTTC. Protein product: CASSYIPGRHEQYF.

This chain joins TRBV2 and TRBJ2-7; D unclear. This CDR3 contains 9 residues. V lost 10 bases to trimming and J lost 3 bases, with 4 bases between them. CDR1 is SNHLY, CDR2 FYNNEI, per germline. This CDR3 is CAMDYEQYF. CDR3 in DNA: TGTGCCATGGACTACGAGCAGTACTTC.

This clonotype came up a few times. The CDR3 DNA is TGCAGTGCTAGAGATTTGACAGGGTCCAACACTGAAGCTTTCTTT. It yields the protein CSARDLTGSNTEAFF. J is TRBJ1-1 and V is TRBV20-1, with 7 positions matching TRBD1. This CDR3 has 15 residues. The V segment lost 0 bases and the J segment 2 bases; nucleotides outside the gene matches: 6. CDR1 and CDR2 (germline): DFQATT, SNEGSKA (reference sequence).

J is TRBJ2-7 and V is TRBV7-4; D unclear. V lost 6 bases, J lost 3 bases, and 15 bases lay in between. Germline CDR1 SGHVT, CDR2 SQSDAQ. The CDR3 runs to 14 residues. The CDR3 reads CASSLSPWGYEQYF. In DNA, the CDR3 is TGTGCCAGCAGTTTATCCCCCTGGGGCTACGAGCAGTACTTC.

Comment on this clonotype: A read error may account for a junction end that differs from germline. The chain combines TRBV7-9 with TRBJ2-7, with TRBD2 matching 7 bases. Germline CDR1 SEHNR, CDR2 FQNEAQ (reference sequence). This CDR3 has 14 residues. CDR3 nucleotide sequence: TGTGCCAGCGGCCCACCTCCGGGACTATGGGGCTTCGACTTC. This gives the protein CASGPPPGLWGFDF.

The rearrangement joins TRBV20-1 to TRBJ1-4; no reliable D call. V was shortened by 0 bases and J by 10 bases, with 12 bases between the two germline ends. The CDR3 is made up of 13 amino acids. The germline gives CDR1 DFQATT, CDR2 SNEGSKA (reference sequence). The DNA for the CDR3 is TGCAGTGCTAGAGATACTCAAAGCGGAAAACTGTTTTTT. This encodes CSARDTQSGKLFF.

The gene calls are TRBV24-1 and TRBJ2-1; tentative D call: TRBD2 (5 bases). This CDR3 spans 16 amino acids. Trimming shortened V by 4 bases and J by 2 bases, and 14 bases separated the two germline ends. The germline V gene encodes CDR1 KGHDR and CDR2 SFDVKD. The CDR3 bases are TGTGCCACCAGTGACCCCTCGGGGAAGGCCTACAATGAGCAGTTCTTC. It translates to CATSDPSGKAYNEQFF.

The chain carries TRBV7-6 and TRBJ2-7; TRBD1 agrees at 8 bases. The CDR3 contains 14 residues. In germline, CDR1 is SGHVS, CDR2 FNYEAQ. Trimming at V came to 4 bases and at J to 1 base, leaving 3 bases not matched to a gene. The CDR3 bases are TGTGCCAGCAGCTGGCGACAGGGGTCCTACGAGCAGTACTTC. The encoded protein is CASSWRQGSYEQYF. The variable domain in full, with the rest retrieved from reference TRBV7-6 and TRBJ2-7, is GAGVSQSPRYKVTKRGQDVALRCDPISGHVSLYWYRQALGQGPEFLTYFNYEAQQDKSGLPNDRFSAERPEGSISTLTIQRTEQRDSAMYRCASSWRQGSYEQYFGPGTRLTVT.

The genes are TRBV2 and TRBJ1-2; TRBD1 is a possible D gene (6 bases). V lost 3 bases and J 3 bases, leaving 14 bases between the germline ends. From germline, CDR1 is SNHLY and CDR2 FYNNEI. The CDR3 is 15 residues long. CDR3 protein: CASSEGAGFDYGYTF. For the CDR3, the DNA is TGTGCCAGCAGTGAGGGGGCGGGCTTCGACTATGGCTACACCTTC. The full variable domain, completed using reference TRBV2 and TRBJ1-2, is EPEVTQTPSHQVTQMGQEVILRCVPISNHLYFYWYRQILGQKVEFLVSFYNNEISEKSEIFDDQFSVERPDGSNFTLKIRSTKLEDSAMYFCASSEGAGFDYGYTFGSGTRLTVV.

The rearrangement joins TRBV2 to TRBJ1-5, with a tentative D call TRBD1 (5 bases). V lost 2 bases and J lost 6, with 11 bases in between. The CDR3 totals 14 residues. In germline, CDR1 is SNHLY, CDR2 FYNNEI. DNA for the CDR3: TGTGCCAGCAGTGAACGGGGCCGGTTTCAGCCCCAGCATTTT. Translating gives CASSERGRFQPQHF.

The chain employs TRBV20-1 and TRBJ1-5, with a tentative D call TRBD1 (6 bases). V dropped 6 bases and J dropped 2 bases, with 23 bases sitting between them. The CDR3 runs 17 residues. Germline V gives CDR1 DFQATT, CDR2 SNEGSKA (reference sequence). The CDR3 here is CSATGMVGGAGNQPQHF. CDR3 DNA sequence: TGCAGTGCGACGGGGATGGTGGGGGGGGCCGGCAATCAGCCCCAGCATTTT.

The V and J genes are TRBV20-1 and TRBJ1-1; the D is unclear. The CDR3 length is 15 residues. Germline CDR1 and CDR2: DFQATT and SNEGSKA (reference sequence). V was shortened by 1 base and J by 6 bases, with 18 bases between the two germline ends. The CDR3 DNA sequence: TGCAGTGCTAGAGGGAGTGAGGGAAGTGGCGCTGAAGCTTTCTTT. Residues: CSARGSEGSGAEAFF.

The chain is built from TRBV15 and TRBJ2-5, with 10 bases aligning to TRBD2. With 3 bases clipped from V and 2 bases from J, the junction kept 3 bases outside the gene matches. In germline, CDR1 is LNHNV, CDR2 YYDKDF (reference sequence). This CDR3 spans 15 amino acids. The CDR3 is CATSRTSGLQETQYF. The CDR3 coding sequence is TGTGCCACCAGCAGGACTAGCGGGCTTCAAGAGACCCAGTACTTC.

The rearrangement joins TRBV12-5 to TRBJ1-2, with 10 bases fitting TRBD1. Germline V gene sequence: CDR1 LGHNT, CDR2 FRNRAP. The trim removed 2 bases at V and 3 bases at J, leaving 3 bases unmatched. CDR3 length equals 15 residues. The CDR3 DNA follows: TGTGCTAGTGGTTTGCTCGGGACAGGGGACTATGGCTACACCTTC. Its translation is CASGLLGTGDYGYTF.